The next 21 T cell receptor beta chains were all read from a single sample in a study of T-cell memory formation after mild COVID-19. MiXCR, run by TCRdb on the 5' RACE reads, gives a single entry per CDR3 protein. The sample has nearly 110,000 distinct CDR3 sequences, around an eighth seen once. Sequenced: PBMCs or a T cell subset sorted from them (not recorded which). Receptors were obtained from an adult woman who had mild COVID-19 (a few samples of this study predate the infection). Cell type and time point are not known.

The chain carries TRBV5-4 and TRBJ2-7; 7 positions match TRBD1. The CDR3 has 16 amino acids. Germline V gene lookup returns CDR1 SGHNT and CDR2 YYREEE (reference sequence). After removal of 0 bases from V and 0 bases from J, the junction contained 6 bases not matched to a gene. CDR3 protein: CASSLVGTVISYEQYF. The CDR3 region has the DNA TGTGCCAGCAGCTTGGTAGGGACAGTGATCTCCTACGAGCAGTACTTC.

This chain uses TRBV5-6 with TRBJ2-7; D is unresolved. CDR1 SGHDT and CDR2 YYEEEE come from the germline V gene. V lost 5 bases and J lost 0, with 9 bases in between. This CDR3 region has 13 residues. Here the CDR3 reads CASSLLSSYEQYF. The CDR3 nucleotides are TGTGCCAGCAGTTTATTGAGCTCCTACGAGCAGTACTTC.

A single count supports this clonotype. The CDR3 nucleotides read TGCGCCAGCAGCCACGAGACAGCCACAGATACGCAGTATTTT. Encoded protein: CASSHETATDTQYF. The chain couples TRBV4-1 to TRBJ2-3; the D gene is possibly TRBD1 (5 bases). The germline V gene has CDR1 MGHRA and CDR2 YSYEKL. The CDR3 covers 14 residues. The ends were cut back, 3 bases at V and 2 bases at J, with 9 bases in the middle.

V gene TRBV12-3 or TRBV12-4 combines with J gene TRBJ2-1, with D perhaps given as TRBD1 or TRBD2 (5 bases each). The CDR3 runs 15 residues. The V and J ends lost 6 bases and 5 bases respectively, with 17 bases between them. In DNA form, the CDR3 reads TGTGCCAGCAGCCTCGCGTGGGGGTCGGACAATGAGCAGTTCTTC. Its translation is CASSLAWGSDNEQFF.

This clonotype has ten or more counts. This chain uses TRBV12-3 or TRBV12-4 with TRBJ2-1; 14 nucleotides agree with TRBD2. This CDR3 comprises 16 residues. With 6 bases clipped from V and 7 bases from J, the junction kept 8 bases outside the gene matches. This CDR3 is CASSRSGTSGGNEQFF. DNA of the CDR3: TGTGCCAGCAGCCGATCCGGGACTAGCGGGGGTAATGAGCAGTTCTTC.

The chain links TRBV7-2 to TRBJ1-1; D not certain. Per the germline V gene, CDR1 is SGHTA and CDR2 is FQGNSA. The CDR3 spans 15 residues. V gave up 1 base and J gave up 0 bases, with 9 bases separating them. In DNA, the CDR3 is TGTGCCAGCAGCTTAGGAGAAGAGTTGAACACTGAAGCTTTCTTT. The encoded protein is CASSLGEELNTEAFF. Looking up the rest from reference TRBV7-2 and TRBJ1-1 gives the full variable domain: GAGVSQSPSNKVTEKGKDVELRCDPISGHTALYWYRQSLGQGLEFLIYFQGNSAPDKSGLPSDRFSAERTGGSVSTLTIQRTQQEDSAVYLCASSLGEELNTEAFFGQGTRLTVV.

This clonotype has just a few counts. The V call is TRBV29-1, the J call TRBJ2-1; 9 positions agree with TRBD2. The length of the CDR3 is 14 residues. V lost 3 bases, J lost 8 bases, and 8 bases stayed unmatched. Germline values: CDR1 SQVTM, CDR2 ANQGSEA. CDR3: CSVEVGTSNYEQFF. The CDR3 DNA reads TGCAGCGTTGAGGTAGGGACTAGCAACTATGAGCAGTTCTTC.

The chain recombines TRBV19 with TRBJ2-1, with D tentatively TRBD2 (6 bases). The CDR3 has 15 amino acids. V lost 4 bases and J lost 7, with 17 bases in between. Germline CDR1 and CDR2: LNHDA and SQIVND (reference sequence). CDR3 in amino acids: CASSTPPSAVNEQFF. CDR3 DNA sequence: TGTGCCAGTAGTACACCACCTAGCGCTGTAAATGAGCAGTTCTTC.

V gene TRBV11-2 combines with J gene TRBJ2-7; D is ambiguous. Trimming removed 5 bases at V and 1 base at J, with 12 bases between. From germline, CDR1 is SGHAT and CDR2 FQNNGV. The CDR3 length is 14 residues. This CDR3 reads CASSPGSMSYEQYF. CDR3 sequence (DNA): TGTGCCAGCAGCCCAGGAAGTATGTCCTACGAGCAGTACTTC.

The chain uses TRBV4-3 and TRBJ2-7; D is possibly TRBD2 (5 bases). The CDR3 has 15 residues. Germline V CDR1 and CDR2: LGHNA, YSLEER. With 0 bases removed from V and 0 bases from J, the gap between germline ends came to 9 bases. This CDR3 reads CASSQEGGLSYEQYF. The CDR3, as DNA: TGCGCCAGCAGCCAAGAAGGCGGGCTCTCCTACGAGCAGTACTTC.

This clonotype has only a few counts. The chain has TRBV12-3 or TRBV12-4 and TRBJ2-3, with 11 bases fitting TRBD2. The V segment lost 5 bases and the J segment 2 bases; nucleotides outside the gene matches: 6. This CDR3 contains 16 residues. CDR3 in DNA: TGTGCCAGCAGTAAGATAGCGGGAGGGCCCACAGATACGCAGTATTTT. This codes for CASSKIAGGPTDTQYF.

This sequence joins TRBV19 and TRBJ2-5, with a tentative D call TRBD1 (6 bases). Trimming removed 3 bases at V and 1 base at J, with 12 bases between. The CDR3 totals 15 residues. Germline lookup yields CDR1 LNHDA and CDR2 SQIVND (reference sequence). CDR3 in amino acids: CASSMLRDIQETQYF. The DNA of the CDR3 is TGTGCCAGTAGTATGCTCCGGGACATCCAAGAGACCCAGTACTTC.

This clonotype appeared many times. The V and J genes are TRBV29-1 and TRBJ2-7; tentative D call: TRBD1 (6 bases). The CDR3 spans 13 residues. Germline CDR1 reads SQVTM; CDR2 reads ANQGSEA. Trimming left V 2 bases short and J 2 bases short, with 10 bases between. The CDR3, as DNA: TGCAGCGTTGAAACAGGGATCACCTACGAGCAGTACTTC. The encoded protein is CSVETGITYEQYF.

The chain carries TRBV24-1 and TRBJ2-2; D is possibly TRBD2 (6 bases). Trimming pared 1 base from V and 4 bases from J, leaving 9 bases between. Germline CDR1 is KGHDR and CDR2 is SFDVKD. The CDR3 spans 15 residues. In nucleotides, the CDR3 is TGTGCCACCAGTGATTTAGCGGGTGCCACCGGGGAGCTGTTTTTT. It specifies CATSDLAGATGELFF.

This clonotype was detected only a few times. The J gene is TRBJ2-1, the V gene TRBV7-9; D is perhaps TRBD1 (5 bases). The V gene lost 3 bases and the J gene lost 8 bases, with 11 bases spanning the gap. The CDR3 length is 13 residues. Per germline, CDR1 SEHNR and CDR2 FQNEAQ (reference sequence). CDR3 sequence reads: CASSFQGVYEQFF. CDR3 coding DNA: TGTGCCAGCAGCTTCCAGGGCGTATATGAGCAGTTCTTC.

This clonotype was picked up a small number of times. This rearrangement joins TRBV25-1 to TRBJ2-4, with 9 bases identical to TRBD1. The V segment lost 1 base and the J segment 1 base; nucleotides outside the gene matches: 5. Per the germline V gene, CDR1 is MGHDK and CDR2 is SYGVNS. This CDR3 comprises 17 residues. The CDR3 here is CASSEWGTGLAKNIQYF. The DNA for the CDR3 is TGTGCCAGCAGTGAATGGGGGACAGGGTTGGCCAAAAACATTCAGTACTTC.

This clonotype was detected a few times. The genes are TRBV5-6 and TRBJ2-7, with a weak D call TRBD2 (6 bases). V dropped 4 bases and J dropped 4 bases, with 18 bases sitting between them. The length of the CDR3 is 15 residues. In germline, CDR1 is SGHDT, CDR2 YYEEEE. CDR3 amino acids: CASSQPGLPPYEQYF. The CDR3 region has the DNA TGTGCCAGCAGCCAACCGGGACTCCCCCCATACGAGCAGTACTTC.

J is TRBJ2-1 and V is TRBV5-1; the D is unclear. V lost 0 bases and J lost 8, with 9 bases in between. This CDR3 has 13 amino acids. Germline-derived CDR1 and CDR2 are SGHRS and YFSETQ. For the CDR3, the DNA is TGCGCCAGCAGCTTGGCGGCAGTGGATGAGCAGTTCTTC. Its translation: CASSLAAVDEQFF.

The chain recombines TRBV24-1 with TRBJ2-5; 16 bases are a match to TRBD2. The length of the CDR3 is 18 residues. Looked up from germline, CDR1 is KGHDR and CDR2 is SFDVKD. The trim removed 4 bases at V and 4 bases at J, leaving 8 bases unmatched. The CDR3 sequence is CATSETGTSGRGRETQYF. DNA of the CDR3: TGTGCCACCAGTGAAACCGGGACTAGCGGGAGGGGGAGAGAGACCCAGTACTTC.

This clonotype was counted between two and nine times. This chain connects TRBV5-1 to TRBJ2-7; D is perhaps TRBD1 (5 bases). Germline V gives CDR1 SGHRS, CDR2 YFSETQ. This CDR3 is built from 14 residues. Deletions cut 0 bases from V and 3 bases from J, with 10 bases between. The CDR3 reads CASSLVDKVYEQYF. The CDR3 DNA sequence: TGCGCCAGCAGCTTGGTGGACAAGGTCTACGAGCAGTACTTC.

The chain combines TRBV10-3 with TRBJ1-2; 8 bases map to TRBD1. Trimming at V came to 2 bases and at J to 7 bases, leaving 12 bases not matched to a gene. The CDR3 loop spans 16 amino acids. The germline gives CDR1 ENHRY, CDR2 SYGVKD. DNA for the CDR3: TGTGCCATCAGTGAGCCCCTTGGACAGGGTAGAGGTGGCTACACCTTC. Amino acid sequence: CAISEPLGQGRGGYTF.